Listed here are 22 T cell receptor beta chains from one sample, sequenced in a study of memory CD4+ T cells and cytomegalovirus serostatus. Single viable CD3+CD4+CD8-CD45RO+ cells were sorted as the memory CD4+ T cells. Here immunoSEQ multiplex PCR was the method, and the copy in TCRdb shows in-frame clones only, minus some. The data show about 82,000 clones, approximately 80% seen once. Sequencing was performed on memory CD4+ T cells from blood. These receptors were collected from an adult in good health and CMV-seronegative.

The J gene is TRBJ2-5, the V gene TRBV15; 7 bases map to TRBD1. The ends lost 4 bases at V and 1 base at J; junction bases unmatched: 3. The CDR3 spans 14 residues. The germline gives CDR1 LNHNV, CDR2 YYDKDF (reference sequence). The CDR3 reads CATSKGTVQETQYF. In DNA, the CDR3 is TGTGCCACCAGCAAAGGGACAGTCCAAGAGACCCAGTACTTC.

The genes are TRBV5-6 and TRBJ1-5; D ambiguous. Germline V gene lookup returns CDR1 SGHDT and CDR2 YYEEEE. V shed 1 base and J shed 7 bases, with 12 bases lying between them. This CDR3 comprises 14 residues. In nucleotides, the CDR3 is TGTGCCAGCAGCTTGTCTTCGGCGGGCCAGCCCCAGCATTTT. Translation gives CASSLSSAGQPQHF.

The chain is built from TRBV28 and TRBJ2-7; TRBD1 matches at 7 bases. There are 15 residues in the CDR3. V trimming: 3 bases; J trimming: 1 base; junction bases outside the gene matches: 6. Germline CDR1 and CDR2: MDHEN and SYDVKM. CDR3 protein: CASSLGTVLSYEQYF. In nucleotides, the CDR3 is TGTGCCAGCAGTTTGGGGACAGTTTTATCCTACGAGCAGTACTTC. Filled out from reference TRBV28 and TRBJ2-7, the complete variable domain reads DVKVTQSSRYLVKRTGEKVFLECVQDMDHENMFWYRQDPGLGLRLIYFSYDVKMKEKGDIPEGYSVSREKKERFSLILESASTNQTSMYLCASSLGTVLSYEQYFGPGTRLTVT.

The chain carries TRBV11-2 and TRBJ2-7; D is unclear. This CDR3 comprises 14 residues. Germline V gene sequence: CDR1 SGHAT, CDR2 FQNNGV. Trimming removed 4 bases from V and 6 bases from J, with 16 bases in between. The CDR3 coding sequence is TGTGCCAGCAGCTCGGTCGGATCCTTCGGCGAGCAGTACTTC. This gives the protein CASSSVGSFGEQYF.

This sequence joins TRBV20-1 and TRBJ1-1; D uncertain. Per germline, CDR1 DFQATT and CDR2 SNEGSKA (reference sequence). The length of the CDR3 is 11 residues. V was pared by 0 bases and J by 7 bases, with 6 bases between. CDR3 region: CSARDSLEAFF. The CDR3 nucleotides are TGCAGTGCTAGAGATTCCCTTGAAGCTTTCTTT.

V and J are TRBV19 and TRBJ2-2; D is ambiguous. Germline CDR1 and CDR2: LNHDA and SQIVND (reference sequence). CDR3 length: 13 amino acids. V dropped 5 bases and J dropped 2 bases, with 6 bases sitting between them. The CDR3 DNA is TGTGCCAGTAGTTCGCCCAACACCGGGGAGCTGTTTTTT. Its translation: CASSSPNTGELFF.

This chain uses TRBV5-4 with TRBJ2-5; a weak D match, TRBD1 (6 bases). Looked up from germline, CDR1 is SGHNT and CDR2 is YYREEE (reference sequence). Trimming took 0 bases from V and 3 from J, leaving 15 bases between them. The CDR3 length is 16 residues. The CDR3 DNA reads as TGTGCCAGCAGCTTGGGGGGTAGGGGGAATAAAGAGACCCAGTACTTC. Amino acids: CASSLGGRGNKETQYF.

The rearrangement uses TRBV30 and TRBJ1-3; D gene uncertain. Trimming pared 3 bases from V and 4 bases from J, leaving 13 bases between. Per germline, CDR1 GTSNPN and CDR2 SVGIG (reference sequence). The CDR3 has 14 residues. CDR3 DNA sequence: TGTGCCTGGAGCCGCGGGGTGGGGGGAAACACCATATATTTT. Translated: CAWSRGVGGNTIYF.

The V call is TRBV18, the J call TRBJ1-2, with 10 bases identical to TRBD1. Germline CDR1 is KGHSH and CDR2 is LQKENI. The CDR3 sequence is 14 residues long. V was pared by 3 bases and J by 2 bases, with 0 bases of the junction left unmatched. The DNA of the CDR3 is TGTGCCAGCTCACCGGGACAGGGGAACTATGGCTACACCTTC. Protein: CASSPGQGNYGYTF.

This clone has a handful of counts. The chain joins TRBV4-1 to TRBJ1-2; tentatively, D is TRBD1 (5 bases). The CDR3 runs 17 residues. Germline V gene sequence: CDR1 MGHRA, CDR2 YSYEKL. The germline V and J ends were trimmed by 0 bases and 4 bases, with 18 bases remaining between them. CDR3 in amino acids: CASSQDGLTALSYGYTF. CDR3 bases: TGCGCCAGCAGCCAAGACGGATTGACAGCCTTGAGCTATGGCTACACCTTC.

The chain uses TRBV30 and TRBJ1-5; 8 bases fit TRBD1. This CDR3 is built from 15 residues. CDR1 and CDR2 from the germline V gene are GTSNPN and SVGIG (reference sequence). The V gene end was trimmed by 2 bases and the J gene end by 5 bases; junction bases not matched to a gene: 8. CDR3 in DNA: TGTGCCTGGAGTTCCCATACAGGGGGGGATCAGCCCCAGCATTTT. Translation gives CAWSSHTGGDQPQHF.

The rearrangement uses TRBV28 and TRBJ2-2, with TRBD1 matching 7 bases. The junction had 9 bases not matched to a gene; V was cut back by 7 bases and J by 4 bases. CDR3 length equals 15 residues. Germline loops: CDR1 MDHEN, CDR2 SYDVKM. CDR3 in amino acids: CASTRQDRSTGELFF. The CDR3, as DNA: TGTGCCAGCACCCGGCAGGACAGGAGCACCGGGGAGCTGTTTTTT. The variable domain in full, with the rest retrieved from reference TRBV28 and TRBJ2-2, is DVKVTQSSRYLVKRTGEKVFLECVQDMDHENMFWYRQDPGLGLRLIYFSYDVKMKEKGDIPEGYSVSREKKERFSLILESASTNQTSMYLCASTRQDRSTGELFFGEGSRLTVL.

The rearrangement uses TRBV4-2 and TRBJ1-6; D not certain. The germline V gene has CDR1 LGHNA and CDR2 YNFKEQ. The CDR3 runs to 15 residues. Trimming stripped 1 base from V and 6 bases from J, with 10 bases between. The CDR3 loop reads CASSQALTGNSPLHF. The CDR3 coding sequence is TGTGCCAGCAGCCAAGCCCTCACTGGTAATTCACCCCTCCACTTT.

The CDR3 spells CASSWDGNYEQYF. The CDR3 bases are TGTGCCAGCAGTTGGGACGGAAACTACGAGCAGTACTTC. The chain has TRBV6-1 and TRBJ2-7, with D perhaps assigned TRBD1 or TRBD2 (5 bases each). Germline lookup yields CDR1 MNHNS and CDR2 SASEGT. The CDR3 totals 13 residues. Trimming stripped 5 bases from V and 3 bases from J, with 11 bases between.

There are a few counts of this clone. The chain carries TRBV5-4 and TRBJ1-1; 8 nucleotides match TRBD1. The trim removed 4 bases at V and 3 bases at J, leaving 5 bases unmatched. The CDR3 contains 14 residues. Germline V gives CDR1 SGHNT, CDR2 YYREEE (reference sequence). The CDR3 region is CASSPGGRDTEAFF. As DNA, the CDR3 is TGTGCCAGCAGCCCAGGGGGCAGGGACACTGAAGCTTTCTTT.

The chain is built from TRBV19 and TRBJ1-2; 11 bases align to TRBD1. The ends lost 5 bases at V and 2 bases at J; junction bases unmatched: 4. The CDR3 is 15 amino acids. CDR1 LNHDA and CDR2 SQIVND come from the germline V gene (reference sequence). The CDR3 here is CASSGRTGGNYGYTF. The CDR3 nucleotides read TGTGCCAGTAGTGGGCGGACAGGGGGCAACTATGGCTACACCTTC.

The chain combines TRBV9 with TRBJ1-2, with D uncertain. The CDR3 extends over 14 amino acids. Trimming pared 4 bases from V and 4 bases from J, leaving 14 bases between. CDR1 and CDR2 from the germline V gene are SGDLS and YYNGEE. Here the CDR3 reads CASSPDSRGYGYTF. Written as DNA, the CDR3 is TGTGCCAGCAGCCCCGACTCCCGGGGCTATGGCTACACCTTC. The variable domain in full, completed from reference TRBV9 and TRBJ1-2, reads DSGVTQTPKHLITATGQRVTLRCSPRSGDLSVYWYQQSLDQGLQFLIQYYNGEERAKGNILERFSAQQFPDLHSELNLSSLELGDSALYFCASSPDSRGYGYTFGSGTRLTVV.

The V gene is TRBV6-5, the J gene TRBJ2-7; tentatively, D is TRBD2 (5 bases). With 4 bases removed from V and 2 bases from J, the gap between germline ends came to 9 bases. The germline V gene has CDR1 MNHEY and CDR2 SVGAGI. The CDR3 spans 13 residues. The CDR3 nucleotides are TGTGCCAGCAGTTTCGTCGGGACCTACGAGCAGTACTTC. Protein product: CASSFVGTYEQYF.

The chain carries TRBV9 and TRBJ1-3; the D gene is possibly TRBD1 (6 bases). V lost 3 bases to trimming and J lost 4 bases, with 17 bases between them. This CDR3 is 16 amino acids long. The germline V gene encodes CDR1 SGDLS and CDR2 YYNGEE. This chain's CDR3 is CASSDGGGPVGNTIYF. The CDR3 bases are TGTGCCAGCAGCGATGGAGGGGGGCCGGTAGGAAACACCATATATTTT.

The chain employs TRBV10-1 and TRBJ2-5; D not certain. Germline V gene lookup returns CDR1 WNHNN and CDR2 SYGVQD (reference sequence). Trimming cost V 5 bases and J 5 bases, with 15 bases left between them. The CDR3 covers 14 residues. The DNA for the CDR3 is TGCGCCAGCAGTCATCCGGTGGTCCTGGAGACCCAGTACTTC. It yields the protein CASSHPVVLETQYF.

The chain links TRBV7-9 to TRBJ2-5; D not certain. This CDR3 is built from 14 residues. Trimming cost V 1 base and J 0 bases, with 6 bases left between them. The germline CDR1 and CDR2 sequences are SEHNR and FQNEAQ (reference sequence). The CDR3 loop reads CASSLVSYQETQYF. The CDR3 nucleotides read TGTGCCAGCAGCTTAGTGTCGTACCAAGAGACCCAGTACTTC. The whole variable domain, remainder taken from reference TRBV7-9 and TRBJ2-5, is DTGVSQNPRHKITKRGQNVTFRCDPISEHNRLYWYRQTLGQGPEFLTYFQNEAQLEKSRLLSDRFSAERPKGSFSTLEIQRTEQGDSAMYLCASSLVSYQETQYFGPGTRLLVL.

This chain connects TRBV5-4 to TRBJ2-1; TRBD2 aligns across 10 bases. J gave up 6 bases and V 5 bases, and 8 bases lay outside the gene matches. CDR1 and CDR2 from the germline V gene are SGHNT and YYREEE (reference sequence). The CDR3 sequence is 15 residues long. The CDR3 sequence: CASSSKRGGFNEQFF. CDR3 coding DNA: TGTGCCAGCAGTTCTAAGCGGGGGGGTTTCAATGAGCAGTTCTTC.